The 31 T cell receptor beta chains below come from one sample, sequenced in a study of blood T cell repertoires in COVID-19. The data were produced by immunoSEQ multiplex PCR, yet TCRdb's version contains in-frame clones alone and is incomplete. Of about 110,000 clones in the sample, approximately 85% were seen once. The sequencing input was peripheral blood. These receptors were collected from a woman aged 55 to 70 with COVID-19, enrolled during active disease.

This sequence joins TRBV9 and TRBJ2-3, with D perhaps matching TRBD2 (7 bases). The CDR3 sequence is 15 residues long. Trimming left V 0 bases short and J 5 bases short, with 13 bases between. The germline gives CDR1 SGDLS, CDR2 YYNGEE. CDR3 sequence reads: CASSVGRGGRDTQYF. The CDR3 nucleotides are TGTGCCAGCAGCGTAGGGAGGGGGGGGCGAGATACGCAGTATTTT.

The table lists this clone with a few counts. CDR3 protein: CASSLGLNQPQHF. CDR3 DNA: TGTGCCAGCAGCTTAGGGCTCAATCAGCCCCAGCATTTT. J is TRBJ1-5 and V is TRBV7-2; unclear D gene. V was clipped by 1 base and J by 3 bases, with 4 bases between them. From germline, CDR1 is SGHTA and CDR2 FQGNSA. The CDR3 has 13 residues.

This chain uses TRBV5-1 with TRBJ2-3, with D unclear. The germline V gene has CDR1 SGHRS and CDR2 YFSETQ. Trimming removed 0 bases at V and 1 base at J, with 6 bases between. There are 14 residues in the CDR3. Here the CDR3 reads CASSLEQGTDTQYF. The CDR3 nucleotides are TGCGCCAGCAGCTTGGAGCAGGGCACAGATACGCAGTATTTT.

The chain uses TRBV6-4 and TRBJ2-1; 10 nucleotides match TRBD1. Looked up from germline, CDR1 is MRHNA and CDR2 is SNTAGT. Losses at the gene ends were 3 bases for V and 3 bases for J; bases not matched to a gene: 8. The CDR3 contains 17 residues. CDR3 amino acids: CASSEFGTGVDYNEQFF. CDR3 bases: TGTGCCAGCAGTGAATTTGGGACAGGGGTTGACTACAATGAGCAGTTCTTC.

CDR3 DNA: TGTGCCAGCAGTTACGAGAGACTAGAATTGGGCTCCTACGAGCAGTACTTC. As protein: CASSYERLELGSYEQYF. The V gene is TRBV6-2 or TRBV6-3, the J gene TRBJ2-7; tentative D call: TRBD2 (6 bases). The CDR3 spans 17 residues. V was pared by 2 bases and J by 0 bases, with 17 bases between. Per germline, CDR1 MNHEY and CDR2 SVGEGT.

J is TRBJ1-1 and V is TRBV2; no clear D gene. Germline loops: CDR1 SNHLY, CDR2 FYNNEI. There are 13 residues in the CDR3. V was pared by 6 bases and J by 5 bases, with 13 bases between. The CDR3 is CASSDAGWTEAFF. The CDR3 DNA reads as TGTGCCAGCAGCGACGCGGGGTGGACTGAAGCTTTCTTT.

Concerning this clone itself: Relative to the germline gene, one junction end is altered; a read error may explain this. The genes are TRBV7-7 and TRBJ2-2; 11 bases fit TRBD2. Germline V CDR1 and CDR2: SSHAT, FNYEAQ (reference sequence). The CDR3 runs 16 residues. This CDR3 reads CASSLLGLADTGELFF. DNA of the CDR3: TGTGCTAGCAGCTTGTTGGGACTAGCGGACACCGGGGAGCTGTTTTTT.

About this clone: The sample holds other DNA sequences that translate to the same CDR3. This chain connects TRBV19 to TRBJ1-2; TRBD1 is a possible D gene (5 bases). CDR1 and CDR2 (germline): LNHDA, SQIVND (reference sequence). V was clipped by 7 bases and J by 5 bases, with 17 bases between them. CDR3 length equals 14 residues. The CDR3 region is CASTRPGGVYGYTF. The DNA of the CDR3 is TGTGCCAGTACCCGACCCGGGGGAGTGTATGGCTACACCTTC. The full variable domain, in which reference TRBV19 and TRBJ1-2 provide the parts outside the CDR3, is DGGITQSPKYLFRKEGQNVTLSCEQNLNHDAMYWYRQDPGQGLRLIYYSQIVNDFQKGDIAEGYSVSREKKESFPLTVTSAQKNPTAFYLCASTRPGGVYGYTFGSGTRLTVV.

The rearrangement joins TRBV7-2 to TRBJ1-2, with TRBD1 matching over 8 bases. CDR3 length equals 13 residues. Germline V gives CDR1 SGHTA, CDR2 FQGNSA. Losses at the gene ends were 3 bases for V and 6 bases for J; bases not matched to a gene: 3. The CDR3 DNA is TGTGCCAGCAGCTTGGGCAGGGGGCATGGCTACACCTTC. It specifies CASSLGRGHGYTF.

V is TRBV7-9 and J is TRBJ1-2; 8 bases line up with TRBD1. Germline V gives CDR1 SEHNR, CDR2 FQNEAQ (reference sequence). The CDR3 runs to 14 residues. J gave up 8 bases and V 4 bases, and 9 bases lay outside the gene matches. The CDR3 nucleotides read TGTGCCAGCAGCTGGGCGACAGGGGAAGGGGGCTACACCTTC. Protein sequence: CASSWATGEGGYTF.

The CDR3 reads CASSRDRGDQPQHF. Here the CDR3 DNA reads TGTGCCAGCAGTCGGGACAGGGGGGATCAGCCCCAGCATTTT. This chain links TRBV6-5 with TRBJ1-5; 11 bases line up with TRBD1. V lost 5 bases to trimming and J lost 5 bases; unmatched junction nucleotides: 2. Germline V gene lookup returns CDR1 MNHEY and CDR2 SVGAGI. The CDR3 totals 14 residues.

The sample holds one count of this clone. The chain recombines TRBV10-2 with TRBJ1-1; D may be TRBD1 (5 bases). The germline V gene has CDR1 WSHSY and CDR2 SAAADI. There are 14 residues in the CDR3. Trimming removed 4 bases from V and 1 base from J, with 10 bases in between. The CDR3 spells CASSGFDRNTEAFF. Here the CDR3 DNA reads TGCGCCAGCAGTGGGTTCGACAGGAACACTGAAGCTTTCTTT.

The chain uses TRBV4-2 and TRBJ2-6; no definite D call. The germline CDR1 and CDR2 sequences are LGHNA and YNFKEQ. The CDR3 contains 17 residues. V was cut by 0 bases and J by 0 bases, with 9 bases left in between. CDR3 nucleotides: TGTGCCAGCAGCCAAGATGACCGGAGCTCTGGGGCCAACGTCCTGACTTTC. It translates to CASSQDDRSSGANVLTF.

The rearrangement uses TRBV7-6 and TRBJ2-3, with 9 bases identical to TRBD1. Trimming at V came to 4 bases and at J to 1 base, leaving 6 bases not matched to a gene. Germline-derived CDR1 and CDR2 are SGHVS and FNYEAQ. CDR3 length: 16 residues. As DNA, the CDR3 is TGTGCCAGCAGCTCTCGGACAGGGGCACGCACAGATACGCAGTATTTT. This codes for CASSSRTGARTDTQYF.

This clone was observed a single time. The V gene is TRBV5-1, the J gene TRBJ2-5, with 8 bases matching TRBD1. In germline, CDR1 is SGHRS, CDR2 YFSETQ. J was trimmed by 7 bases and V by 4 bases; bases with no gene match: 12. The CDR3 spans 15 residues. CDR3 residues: CASSPRDRRGWTQYF. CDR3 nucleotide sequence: TGCGCCAGCAGCCCAAGGGACAGGCGGGGTTGGACCCAGTACTTC. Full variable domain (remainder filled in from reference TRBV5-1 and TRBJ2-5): KAGVTQTPRYLIKTRGQQVTLSCSPISGHRSVSWYQQTPGQGLQFLFEYFSETQRNKGNFPGRFSGRQFSNSRSEMNVSTLELGDSALYLCASSPRDRRGWTQYFGPGTRLLVL.

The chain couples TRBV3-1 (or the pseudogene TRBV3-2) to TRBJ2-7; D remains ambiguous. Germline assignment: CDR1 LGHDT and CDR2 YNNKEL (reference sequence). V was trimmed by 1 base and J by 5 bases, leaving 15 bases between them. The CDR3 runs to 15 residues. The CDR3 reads CASSQGSGPRHEQYF. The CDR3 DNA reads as TGTGCCAGCAGCCAAGGGTCCGGCCCTAGGCACGAGCAGTACTTC.

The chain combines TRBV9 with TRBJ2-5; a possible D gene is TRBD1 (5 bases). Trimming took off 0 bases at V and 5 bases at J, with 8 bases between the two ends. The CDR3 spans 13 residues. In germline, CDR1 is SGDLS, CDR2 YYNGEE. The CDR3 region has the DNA TGTGCCAGCAGCGTAGCAGGGTCGGAGACCCAGTACTTC. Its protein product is CASSVAGSETQYF.

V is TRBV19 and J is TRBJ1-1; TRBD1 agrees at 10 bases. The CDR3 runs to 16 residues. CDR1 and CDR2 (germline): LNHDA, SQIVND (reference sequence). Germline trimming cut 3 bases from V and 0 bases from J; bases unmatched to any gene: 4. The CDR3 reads CASSIIGTGVNTEAFF. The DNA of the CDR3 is TGTGCCAGTAGTATCATCGGGACAGGGGTGAACACTGAAGCTTTCTTT.

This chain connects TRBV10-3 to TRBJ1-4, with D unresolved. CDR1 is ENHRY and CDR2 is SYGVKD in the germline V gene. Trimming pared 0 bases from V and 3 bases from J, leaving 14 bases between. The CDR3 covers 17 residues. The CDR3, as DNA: TGTGCCATCAGTGAGTCCCCCACAAGTGGGCCTAATGAAAAACTGTTTTTT. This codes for CAISESPTSGPNEKLFF.

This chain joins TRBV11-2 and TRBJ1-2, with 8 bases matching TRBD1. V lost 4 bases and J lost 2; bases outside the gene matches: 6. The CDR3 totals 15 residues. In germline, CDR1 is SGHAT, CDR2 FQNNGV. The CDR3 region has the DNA TGTGCCAGCAGCTCCTTGACAGGGGAGAACTATGGCTACACCTTC. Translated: CASSSLTGENYGYTF.

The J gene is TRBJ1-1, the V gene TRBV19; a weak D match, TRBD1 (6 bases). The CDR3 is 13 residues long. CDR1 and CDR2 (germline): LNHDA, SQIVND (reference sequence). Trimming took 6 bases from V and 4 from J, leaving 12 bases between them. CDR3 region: CASREGGSTEAFF. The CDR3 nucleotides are TGTGCCAGTAGGGAGGGGGGGAGCACTGAAGCTTTCTTT.

The CDR3 region has the DNA TGTGCCAGCAGCTTGTTGCGGCAGTTTAACTATGGCTACACCTTC. As protein: CASSLLRQFNYGYTF. The chain joins TRBV5-8 to TRBJ1-2; no definite D call. Trimming removed 1 base from V and 1 base from J, with 11 bases in between. Looked up from germline, CDR1 is SGHTS and CDR2 is YDEGEE. The CDR3 consists of 15 residues.

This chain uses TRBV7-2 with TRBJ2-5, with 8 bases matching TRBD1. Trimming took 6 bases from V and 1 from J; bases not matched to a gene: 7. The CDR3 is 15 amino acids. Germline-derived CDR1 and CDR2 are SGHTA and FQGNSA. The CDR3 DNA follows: TGTGCCAGCAGGCGGAAGGGACAGGTCCAAGAGACCCAGTACTTC. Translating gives CASRRKGQVQETQYF.

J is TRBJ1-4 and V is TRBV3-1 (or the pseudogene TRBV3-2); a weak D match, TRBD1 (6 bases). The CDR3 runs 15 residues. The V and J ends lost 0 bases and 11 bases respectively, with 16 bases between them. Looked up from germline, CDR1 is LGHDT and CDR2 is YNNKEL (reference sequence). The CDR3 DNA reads TGTGCCAGCAGCCAAGATCTGACAGGCCCCGGTAAACTGTTTTTT. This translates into CASSQDLTGPGKLFF.

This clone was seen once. The CDR3 DNA is TGTGCCAGCAGCCCCCGACAGGGTAACGATTCACCCCTCCACTTT. It yields the protein CASSPRQGNDSPLHF. The rearrangement links TRBV3-1 (or the pseudogene TRBV3-2) to TRBJ1-6; 7 bases agree with TRBD1. The trim removed 4 bases at V and 8 bases at J, leaving 8 bases unmatched. Germline V gene data show CDR1 as LGHDT and CDR2 as YNNKEL (reference sequence). The CDR3 length is 15 residues.

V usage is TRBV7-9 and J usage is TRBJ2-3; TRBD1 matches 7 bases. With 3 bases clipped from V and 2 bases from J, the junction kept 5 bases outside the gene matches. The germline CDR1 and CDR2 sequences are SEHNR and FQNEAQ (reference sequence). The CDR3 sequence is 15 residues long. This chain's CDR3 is CASSLPRGNTDTQYF. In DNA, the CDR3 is TGTGCCAGCAGCTTGCCCAGGGGGAACACAGATACGCAGTATTTT.

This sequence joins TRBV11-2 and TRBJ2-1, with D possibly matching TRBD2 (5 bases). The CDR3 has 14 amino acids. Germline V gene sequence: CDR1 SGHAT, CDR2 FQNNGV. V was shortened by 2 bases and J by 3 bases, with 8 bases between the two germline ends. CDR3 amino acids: CASSLRADYNEQFF. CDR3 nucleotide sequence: TGTGCCAGCAGCTTAAGAGCGGACTACAATGAGCAGTTCTTC.

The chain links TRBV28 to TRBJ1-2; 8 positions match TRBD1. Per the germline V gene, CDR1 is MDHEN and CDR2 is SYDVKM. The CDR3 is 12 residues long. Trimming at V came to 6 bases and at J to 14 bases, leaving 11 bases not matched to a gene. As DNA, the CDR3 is TGTGCCAGCAGGCATGGACAGGGATCGAGTACCTTC. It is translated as CASRHGQGSSTF.

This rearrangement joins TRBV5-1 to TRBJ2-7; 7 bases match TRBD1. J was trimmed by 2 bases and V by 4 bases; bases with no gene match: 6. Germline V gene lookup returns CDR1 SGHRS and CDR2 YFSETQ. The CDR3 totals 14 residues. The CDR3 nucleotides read TGCGCCAGCAGCCCCCGACAGGGAGCCTACGAGCAGTACTTC. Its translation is CASSPRQGAYEQYF.

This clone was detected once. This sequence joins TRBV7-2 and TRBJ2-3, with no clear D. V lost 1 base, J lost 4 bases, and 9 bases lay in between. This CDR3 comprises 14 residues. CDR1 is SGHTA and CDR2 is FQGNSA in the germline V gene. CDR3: CASSLGQSPDTQYF. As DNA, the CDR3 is TGTGCCAGCAGCTTAGGTCAAAGCCCAGATACGCAGTATTTT.

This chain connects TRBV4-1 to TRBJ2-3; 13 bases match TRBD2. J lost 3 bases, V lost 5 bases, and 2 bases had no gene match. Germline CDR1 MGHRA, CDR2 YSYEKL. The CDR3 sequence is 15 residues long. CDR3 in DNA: TGCGCCAGCAGCAGGACTAGCGGGGGTACAGATACGCAGTATTTT. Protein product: CASSRTSGGTDTQYF.